These 12 T cell receptor beta chains came from one sample sequenced in a study of cytomegalovirus exposure and HLA in healthy donors. PCR amplification relied on 60 Vbeta primers (plus 13 Jbeta primers). Clones were read by immunoSEQ multiplex PCR, and TCRdb kept only the in-frame ones, dropping some. The repertoire has 150,000 or so clones, about two thirds of them found once; the top ten carry 1.5% to 2%. Specimen: PBMCs. The receptors originated from a woman aged 18-29 years in good health and CMV-seronegative.

The chain joins TRBV29-1 to TRBJ1-1; 7 positions agree with TRBD1. There are 14 residues in the CDR3. J lost 0 bases, V lost 7 bases, and 8 bases had no gene match. Per the germline V gene, CDR1 is SQVTM and CDR2 is ANQGSEA. This CDR3 is CSERDSLVNTEAFF. The CDR3 DNA reads TGCAGCGAACGGGACAGCCTAGTGAACACTGAAGCTTTCTTT.

The V and J genes are TRBV6-5 and TRBJ2-7, with D possibly TRBD1 on 6 matching bases. CDR1 and CDR2 from the germline V gene are MNHEY and SVGAGI. V lost 4 bases to trimming and J lost 6 bases, with 13 bases between them. The CDR3 totals 13 residues. CDR3 amino acids: CASSLTGWGEQYV. DNA of the CDR3: TGTGCCAGCAGTTTAACAGGGTGGGGCGAGCAGTACGTC.

The genes are TRBV10-3 and TRBJ2-7; 9 bases line up with TRBD1. The CDR3 contains 15 residues. J gave up 4 bases and V 7 bases, and 11 bases lay outside the gene matches. The V gene's germline CDR1 is ENHRY and CDR2 SYGVKD. As DNA, the CDR3 is TGTGCCATCACCGTCGGGACAGGGAACGGATACGAGCAGTACGTC. As protein: CAITVGTGNGYEQYV.

This clone was seen more than once but under ten times. The rearrangement uses TRBV29-1 and TRBJ1-2; 9 bases are a match to TRBD1. Losses at the gene ends were 6 bases for V and 6 bases for J; bases not matched to a gene: 8. CDR1 is SQVTM, CDR2 ANQGSEA, per germline. CDR3 size: 13 residues. The DNA for the CDR3 is TGCAGCGTGGGTCCGGGACAGGGCAATGGCTACACCTTC. It specifies CSVGPGQGNGYTF.

This chain uses TRBV5-1 with TRBJ1-4; TRBD1 might be the D (5 bases). The germline V gene has CDR1 SGHRS and CDR2 YFSETQ. Trimming cost V 4 bases and J 7 bases, with 20 bases left between them. The CDR3 is 16 residues long. This chain's CDR3 is CASSLRDSQPIEKLFF. The CDR3 coding sequence is TGCGCCAGCAGCCTTAGGGACTCTCAGCCTATTGAAAAACTGTTTTTT.

J is TRBJ1-2 and V is TRBV9; tentatively, D is TRBD1 (6 bases). CDR1 is SGDLS and CDR2 is YYNGEE in the germline V gene. The CDR3 contains 18 residues. The V end lost 2 bases, the J end lost 3 bases, and 23 bases lay between the germline ends. The CDR3 loop is CASSVTHGWGPGDYGYTF. The CDR3 DNA sequence: TGTGCCAGCAGCGTTACTCACGGGTGGGGGCCAGGGGACTATGGCTACACCTTC.

The rearrangement joins TRBV5-1 to TRBJ1-4, with D uncertain. Germline V gene data show CDR1 as SGHRS and CDR2 as YFSETQ. Trimming left V 3 bases short and J 0 bases short, with 6 bases between. The CDR3 extends over 14 amino acids. The CDR3 DNA reads TGCGCCAGCAGCTCCGGGACAACTAATGAAAAACTGTTTTTT. It translates to CASSSGTTNEKLFF.

The chain recombines TRBV9 with TRBJ2-5; 7 bases are shared with TRBD2. Germline V lookup: CDR1 SGDLS, CDR2 YYNGEE. Trimming cost V 6 bases and J 5 bases; bases outside gene matches: 4. This CDR3 has 12 residues. CDR3 nucleotides: TGTGCCAGCAAAGGACTAGGGGAGACCCAGTACTTC. This codes for CASKGLGETQYF.

The chain couples TRBV2 to TRBJ2-7, with a weak D call TRBD2 (7 bases). This CDR3 has 13 residues. The ends were cut back, 8 bases at V and 2 bases at J, with 13 bases in the middle. Germline CDR1 is SNHLY and CDR2 is FYNNEI. In DNA form, the CDR3 reads TGTGCCAGCTCCGGGGGGCTTCCCTACGAGCAGTACTTC. Its translation: CASSGGLPYEQYF.

J is TRBJ2-6 and V is TRBV30, with 11 bases matching TRBD1. J gave up 1 base and V 5 bases, and 1 base lay outside the gene matches. Germline values: CDR1 GTSNPN, CDR2 SVGIG (reference sequence). The CDR3 length is 15 residues. For the CDR3, the DNA is TGTGCCTGGGGGACAGGGGGGTCTGGGGCCAACGTCCTGACTTTC. It is translated as CAWGTGGSGANVLTF.

The genes are TRBV5-1 and TRBJ1-3, with D hard to call. The V gene lost 0 bases and the J gene lost 2 bases, with 9 bases spanning the gap. The CDR3 contains 15 residues. Germline V CDR1 and CDR2: SGHRS, YFSETQ. CDR3 coding DNA: TGCGCCAGCAGCTTGGGACCCCGGGCTGGAAACACCATATATTTT. It specifies CASSLGPRAGNTIYF.

This sequence joins TRBV5-4 and TRBJ2-2; TRBD1 aligns across 12 bases. The V segment lost 0 bases and the J segment 3 bases; nucleotides outside the gene matches: 6. The CDR3 consists of 18 residues. The germline gives CDR1 SGHNT, CDR2 YYREEE (reference sequence). The chain's CDR3 is CASSLGAGQGAYTGELFF. DNA of the CDR3: TGTGCCAGCAGCTTGGGTGCGGGACAGGGGGCTTACACCGGGGAGCTGTTTTTT.